This TCR beta chain appears in the sequencing data of a study of CD8 T cells in ankylosing spondylitis. Study findings and constraints: Some of the motif variants had earlier been found in reactive arthritis patients' fluid and blood. Fewer than 10 highly homologous variants formed a TCR beta motif that appeared characteristic of ankylosing spondylitis blood. Enrichment of disease-linked clones was reportedly significant in matched ankylosing spondylitis synovial fluid. Disease-linked clones, CD8+, were relatively rare in peripheral blood.

Generation of TCR beta libraries employed quantitative 5'-RACE incorporating molecular barcodes. TCRdb used MiXCR to reprocess the 5' RACE reads, holding one entry per CDR3 protein. The sample has 450,000 to 550,000 distinct CDR3 sequences; approximately 5% are singletons. CDR3 length: 15 amino acids. J was trimmed by 6 bases and V by 7 bases; bases with no gene match: 15. Germline CDR1 is SGHRS and CDR2 is YFSETQ. In its sample, this clonotype was seen many times. The target antigen is unknown. The sample consisted of blood, either unsorted or a sorted T cell fraction (not recorded which). The sequence came from a male donor with ankylosing spondylitis. The chain combines TRBV5-1 with TRBJ1-2; 7 nucleotides match TRBD1. This chain's CDR3 is CASGANTGAGDGYTF. As DNA, the CDR3 is TGCGCCAGCGGCGCAAATACAGGGGCCGGGGATGGCTACACCTTC.